This passage covers 25 T cell receptor beta chains from one sample sequenced in a study of shared clonotypes between healthy human individuals. Method: immunoSEQ multiplex PCR; TCRdb's copy keeps in-frame clones and lacks some. The sample carries about 1.1 million clones, about four fifths recorded once. Sequenced input: memory CD4+ T cells from PBMCs. Subset: CD45RA-negative fraction. These receptors came from a man aged 18 to 29 in good health. Some clones in this sample may be carry-over from other donors' samples.

This clone has only one observation. The rearrangement joins TRBV18 to TRBJ1-1; a weak D match, TRBD1 (6 bases). The CDR3 extends over 13 amino acids. Trimming removed 3 bases at V and 8 bases at J, with 13 bases between. Germline-derived CDR1 and CDR2 are KGHSH and LQKENI. The CDR3 sequence: CASSPRTGAEAFF. The CDR3 DNA is TGTGCCAGCTCACCCCGAACGGGGGCGGAAGCTTTCTTT.

Here the CDR3 DNA reads TGTGCCACCAGCAGAGACCAGGCGGGAGGCACAGATACGCAGTATTTT. This sequence encodes CATSRDQAGGTDTQYF. This chain links TRBV15 with TRBJ2-3; 7 bases agree with TRBD2. From germline, CDR1 is LNHNV and CDR2 YYDKDF (reference sequence). The trim removed 0 bases at V and 1 base at J, leaving 4 bases unmatched. The length of the CDR3 is 16 residues.

The rearrangement joins TRBV10-3 to TRBJ2-1, with D possibly TRBD2 on 6 matching bases. Trimming shortened V by 10 bases and J by 1 base, and 17 bases separated the two germline ends. Germline-derived CDR1 and CDR2 are ENHRY and SYGVKD. The length of the CDR3 is 15 residues. CDR3: CATDTLAGSYNEQFF. CDR3 nucleotides: TGTGCCACCGACACGCTGGCGGGATCCTACAATGAGCAGTTCTTC.

This clone occurred a few times. The gene calls are TRBV11-1 and TRBJ1-2; 7 bases agree with TRBD1. This CDR3 region has 15 residues. The J segment lost 8 bases and the V segment lost 4 bases, leaving 13 bases of the junction unmatched. Germline V lookup: CDR1 SGHAT, CDR2 FQDESV (reference sequence). The CDR3 is CASSSLPGQAWGYTF. Written as DNA, the CDR3 is TGTGCCAGCAGCTCCCTGCCTGGACAGGCGTGGGGCTACACCTTC.

The V gene is TRBV28, the J gene TRBJ2-1; D not certain. V lost 5 bases and J 5 bases, leaving 13 bases between the germline ends. There are 14 residues in the CDR3. CDR1 and CDR2 (germline): MDHEN, SYDVKM. The CDR3 loop is CASSPTPRHNEQFF. The CDR3 DNA is TGTGCCAGCAGTCCCACCCCCCGACACAATGAGCAGTTCTTC.

The V gene is TRBV5-8, the J gene TRBJ2-5; the match to TRBD1 covers 7 bases. The CDR3 totals 13 residues. Germline V gene data show CDR1 as SGHTS and CDR2 as YDEGEE. V lost 2 bases and J lost 4; bases outside the gene matches: 2. In DNA, the CDR3 is TGTGCCAGCAGCTTTCACAGGGGAGAGACCCAGTACTTC. Residues: CASSFHRGETQYF. Variable domain in full (rest from reference TRBV5-8 and TRBJ2-5): EAGVTQSPTHLIKTRGQQATLRCSPISGHTSVYWYQQALGLGLQFLLWYDEGEERNRGNFPPRFSGRQFPNYSSELNVNALELEDSALYLCASSFHRGETQYFGPGTRLLVL.

The chain links TRBV27 to TRBJ2-7; D uncertain. CDR1 is MNHEY and CDR2 is SMNVEV in the germline V gene (reference sequence). The V and J ends lost 1 base and 4 bases respectively, with 20 bases between them. The CDR3 runs 17 residues. The CDR3 reads CASSLFGVWAEGYEQYF. CDR3 coding DNA: TGTGCCAGCAGTTTATTTGGAGTGTGGGCGGAAGGATACGAGCAGTACTTC.

This clone is a singleton in its sample. The J gene is TRBJ1-5, the V gene TRBV2, with a tentative D call TRBD1 (6 bases). Trimming shortened V by 6 bases and J by 2 bases, and 14 bases separated the two germline ends. Germline CDR1 reads SNHLY; CDR2 reads FYNNEI. The CDR3 is made up of 15 amino acids. The CDR3 region has the DNA TGTGCCAGCAGATTACCAGGGGTCGGCAATCAGCCCCAGCATTTT. This encodes CASRLPGVGNQPQHF.

The rearrangement uses TRBV5-1 and TRBJ2-7; D may correspond to TRBD1 or TRBD2 (5 bases each). The germline CDR1 and CDR2 sequences are SGHRS and YFSETQ. The CDR3 contains 16 residues. V lost 0 bases and J 4 bases, leaving 17 bases between the germline ends. CDR3: CASSLVSGANPYEQYF. The CDR3 DNA reads as TGCGCCAGCAGCTTGGTGTCCGGGGCCAATCCTTACGAGCAGTACTTC.

The chain carries TRBV5-6 and TRBJ2-7; 10 bases agree with TRBD1. CDR1 SGHDT and CDR2 YYEEEE come from the germline V gene. V lost 3 bases to trimming and J lost 6 bases; unmatched junction nucleotides: 12. CDR3 size: 16 residues. The CDR3 loop is CASSSTGTGVVGEQYF. CDR3 bases: TGTGCCAGCAGCTCAACCGGGACAGGGGTGGTAGGCGAGCAGTACTTC.

The chain employs TRBV28 and TRBJ2-2; D may be TRBD1 (6 bases). Germline V gene data show CDR1 as MDHEN and CDR2 as SYDVKM. V dropped 5 bases and J dropped 5 bases, with 15 bases sitting between them. The CDR3 length is 15 residues. CDR3 sequence reads: CASSPRKQGTGELFF. The CDR3 DNA reads as TGTGCCAGCAGTCCTCGGAAGCAGGGGACCGGGGAGCTGTTTTTT.

The rearrangement uses TRBV5-4 and TRBJ2-3, with a tentative D call TRBD1 (6 bases). CDR3 length equals 11 residues. Germline-derived CDR1 and CDR2 are SGHNT and YYREEE (reference sequence). Deletions cut 10 bases from V and 2 bases from J, with 8 bases between. In DNA form, the CDR3 reads TGTGCCGTGGGGGCCACAGATACGCAGTATTTT. Encoded protein: CAVGATDTQYF.

The chain carries TRBV7-9 and TRBJ2-1; 7 bases fit TRBD1. Per germline, CDR1 SEHNR and CDR2 FQNEAQ (reference sequence). Losses at the gene ends were 5 bases for V and 5 bases for J; bases not matched to a gene: 6. The CDR3 is made up of 14 amino acids. The CDR3 DNA follows: TGTGCCAGCAGCCTACAGACAGGGAACAATGAGCAGTTCTTC. Translation: CASSLQTGNNEQFF. The whole variable domain, filled in from reference TRBV7-9 and TRBJ2-1, reads DTGVSQNPRHKITKRGQNVTFRCDPISEHNRLYWYRQTLGQGPEFLTYFQNEAQLEKSRLLSDRFSAERPKGSFSTLEIQRTEQGDSAMYLCASSLQTGNNEQFFGPGTRLTVL.

The chain combines TRBV5-1 with TRBJ2-2; no firm D call. The CDR3 consists of 15 residues. V dropped 0 bases and J dropped 6 bases, with 12 bases sitting between them. Germline assignment: CDR1 SGHRS and CDR2 YFSETQ. The CDR3 DNA follows: TGCGCCAGCAGCTTGGTGGCAGGAGCTCCCGGGGAGCTGTTTTTT. The encoded protein is CASSLVAGAPGELFF.

J is TRBJ2-7 and V is TRBV28, with 8 positions matching TRBD2. Trimming removed 0 bases from V and 3 bases from J; junction bases left unmatched: 7. Germline assignment: CDR1 MDHEN and CDR2 SYDVKM. The CDR3 length is 16 residues. CDR3 nucleotide sequence: TGTGCCAGCAGTTTATGGGCTAGCGGGTCGTTCTACGAGCAGTACTTC. Residues: CASSLWASGSFYEQYF.

The chain recombines TRBV11-2 with TRBJ2-3; 7 bases match TRBD1. CDR1 SGHAT and CDR2 FQNNGV come from the germline V gene. J gave up 14 bases and V 5 bases, and 16 bases lay outside the gene matches. The CDR3 has 14 residues. Here the CDR3 DNA reads TGTGCCAGCAGCCCGCAAAGCACGGACAGGTACCTGTATTTT. Translation gives CASSPQSTDRYLYF.

The chain couples TRBV28 to TRBJ2-3; no definite D call. This CDR3 spans 14 amino acids. CDR1 MDHEN and CDR2 SYDVKM come from the germline V gene. Trimming removed 4 bases from V and 4 bases from J, with 12 bases in between. In DNA, the CDR3 is TGTGCCAGCAGTTCATCTAGGGTGGCAGATACGCAGTATTTT. This translates into CASSSSRVADTQYF.

J is TRBJ2-7 and V is TRBV30, with D unclear. The germline V and J ends were trimmed by 3 bases and 3 bases, with 6 bases remaining between them. Per the germline V gene, CDR1 is GTSNPN and CDR2 is SVGIG (reference sequence). The CDR3 runs to 11 residues. CDR3 sequence (DNA): TGTGCCTGGAGGGTCCACTACGAGCAGTACTTC. Protein sequence: CAWRVHYEQYF.

The chain has TRBV5-6 and TRBJ1-2, with D possibly being TRBD1 (5 bases). Trimming shortened V by 4 bases and J by 10 bases, and 17 bases separated the two germline ends. Germline V CDR1 and CDR2: SGHDT, YYEEEE. This CDR3 spans 13 amino acids. Written as DNA, the CDR3 is TGTGCCAGCAGCCAACGGGGCTTCCCCCCCTACACCTTC. Amino acid sequence: CASSQRGFPPYTF.

This chain links TRBV5-4 with TRBJ2-7; 8 bases map to TRBD1. Germline CDR1 reads SGHNT; CDR2 reads YYREEE (reference sequence). Losses at the gene ends were 4 bases for V and 5 bases for J; bases not matched to a gene: 11. CDR3 length: 15 amino acids. The CDR3 DNA follows: TGTGCCAGCAGCCTGGACAGGGCCGGTGGGAACGAGCAGTACTTC. Translating gives CASSLDRAGGNEQYF.

The CDR3 region is CASSYSDGGQPQHF. The DNA for the CDR3 is TGTGCCAGCAGTTATTCTGACGGAGGGCAGCCCCAGCATTTT. This chain uses TRBV6-6 with TRBJ1-5; no definite D call. The ends were cut back, 3 bases at V and 7 bases at J, with 13 bases in the middle. CDR1 is MNHNY, CDR2 SVGAGI, per germline (reference sequence). The length of the CDR3 is 14 residues.

The chain recombines TRBV6-5 with TRBJ2-7; weak D call: TRBD1 (6 bases). Between the trimmed V and J ends, which lost 6 bases and 2 bases, there was a span of 14 bases. CDR1 is MNHEY and CDR2 is SVGAGI in the germline V gene. This CDR3 contains 14 residues. In DNA, the CDR3 is TGTGCCAGCAGCCGCAGGACAGCGGCCTACGAGCAGTACTTC. It specifies CASSRRTAAYEQYF.

The V and J genes are TRBV9 and TRBJ2-1, with TRBD1 matching 8 bases. CDR1 is SGDLS and CDR2 is YYNGEE in the germline V gene. J lost 1 base, V lost 1 base, and 1 base had no gene match. CDR3 size: 15 residues. CDR3 loop: CASSVRQGSYNEQFF. In nucleotides, the CDR3 is TGTGCCAGCAGCGTACGACAGGGGTCCTACAATGAGCAGTTCTTC. The variable domain in full, completed from reference TRBV9 and TRBJ2-1, reads DSGVTQTPKHLITATGQRVTLRCSPRSGDLSVYWYQQSLDQGLQFLIQYYNGEERAKGNILERFSAQQFPDLHSELNLSSLELGDSALYFCASSVRQGSYNEQFFGPGTRLTVL.

This rearrangement joins TRBV19 to TRBJ2-2; perhaps TRBD1 as D (6 bases). Germline CDR1 reads LNHDA; CDR2 reads SQIVND (reference sequence). V was clipped by 5 bases and J by 8 bases, with 12 bases between them. The CDR3 is 13 residues long. CDR3 amino acids: CASSQRGRGELFF. The CDR3 DNA is TGTGCCAGTAGTCAAAGGGGGAGAGGGGAGCTGTTTTTT.

CDR3 DNA sequence: TGTGCCAGCCTCGGACAGGGAGGACAGACCCAGTACTTC. It codes for CASLGQGGQTQYF. V is TRBV6-5 and J is TRBJ2-5; TRBD1 matches at 8 bases. J was trimmed by 6 bases and V by 8 bases; bases with no gene match: 8. Looked up from germline, CDR1 is MNHEY and CDR2 is SVGAGI. This CDR3 is 13 amino acids long.